This section outlines one TCR beta chain sequence together with its context. Its cognate antigen is unknown. This record comes from a study of cytomegalovirus exposure and HLA in healthy donors. General observations from the study: It was reported in a later analysis that an Asian-associated ancestry cluster showed fewer N-insertions than the approximately 670-donor mean. Productive rates of about 87% or about 30% were seen for most TCR beta V segments in an earlier analysis. In vitro assays verified that a few CMV-associated chains recognized CMV antigens specifically.

The PCR ran on 60 Vbeta and 13 Jbeta primers. The repertoire was sequenced with immunoSEQ multiplex PCR; TCRdb's copy has only in-frame clones and lacks some. In the table there are under 150,000 clones, over 70% of which are singletons. CDR3 size: 15 residues. Germline V gene sequence: CDR1 MNHEY, CDR2 SVGAGI. The germline V and J ends were trimmed by 5 bases and 3 bases, with 16 bases remaining between them. The sample was PBMCs. The TCR was taken from a woman aged 40 to 50 in good health and CMV-seropositive. V is TRBV6-5 and J is TRBJ1-2, with D perhaps TRBD1 (5 bases). This CDR3 is CASSIGGRGHYGYTF. The DNA for the CDR3 is TGTGCCAGCAGTATAGGTGGGAGGGGTCACTATGGCTACACCTTC.